The clone carrying this T cell receptor (beta chain) has only a few counts. Its antigen is as yet unknown. This entry is derived from a study of T-cell memory formation after mild COVID-19. At the level of the study: TCR clusters were largely donor specific.

General study results and limits: Shrinking CD4+ clones resided mostly in CM and EM, and CD8+ ones in EMRA. In pre-infection memory, a portion of responding clones appeared, which suggested that cross-reactive memory joined. Nothing showed for sure that second-wave clones peaking on day 37 were SARS-CoV-2 specific.

Using its own MiXCR run on the 5' RACE reads, TCRdb lists one record per CDR3 protein. Of 250,000 to 300,000 distinct CDR3 sequences listed, more than 15% were seen once; the top ten hold about a fifth. The CDR3 is 15 amino acids. With 0 bases clipped from V and 2 bases from J, the junction kept 2 bases outside the gene matches. CDR1 MNHNY and CDR2 SVGAGI come from the germline V gene (reference sequence). The V and J genes are TRBV6-6 and TRBJ2-3, with 7 bases identical to TRBD1. The clonotype originates from a man aged 18 to 30 who had mild COVID-19 (a few samples of this study predate the infection). Cell type and time point are not known. The sequencing input was PBMCs or a T cell subset sorted from them (not recorded which). This chain's CDR3 is CASSYSGGLTDTQYF. The CDR3 DNA reads as TGTGCCAGCAGTTACTCAGGGGGCCTCACAGATACGCAGTATTTT.